The table lists the clone carrying this T cell receptor (beta chain) with a few counts. TCRdb passed the reads through MiXCR, listing each CDR3 protein once. Counted here are around 530,000 distinct CDR3 sequences, 15% to 20% occurring once; the ten biggest clones make up around 25%. V shed 1 base and J shed 1 base, with 13 bases lying between them. Germline CDR1 reads MGHRA; CDR2 reads YSYEKL. This CDR3 is built from 16 residues. This record belongs to a study of T cell repertoires in cytomegalovirus infection. The receptor's source is a human donor in good health (CMV status not recorded). Some clones in this sample may be carry-over from other donors' samples. The sample comprised CD8+ T cells from PBMCs. The J gene is TRBJ2-5, the V gene TRBV4-1, with D maybe TRBD2 (6 bases). DNA of the CDR3: TGCGCCAGCAGCCAAGCCCCCCGGGGGTCCCAAGAGACCCAGTACTTC. Translated: CASSQAPRGSQETQYF.